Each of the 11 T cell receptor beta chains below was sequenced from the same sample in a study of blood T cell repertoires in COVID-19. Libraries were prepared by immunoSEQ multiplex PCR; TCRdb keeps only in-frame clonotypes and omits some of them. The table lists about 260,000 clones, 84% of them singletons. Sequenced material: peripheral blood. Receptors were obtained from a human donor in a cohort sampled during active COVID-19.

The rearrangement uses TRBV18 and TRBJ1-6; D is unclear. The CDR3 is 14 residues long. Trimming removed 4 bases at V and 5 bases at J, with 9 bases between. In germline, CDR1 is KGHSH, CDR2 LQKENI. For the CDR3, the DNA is TGTGCCAGCTCACGAACAGAGAATAATTCACCCCTCCACTTT. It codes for CASSRTENNSPLHF. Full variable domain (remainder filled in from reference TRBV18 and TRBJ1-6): NAGVMQNPRHLVRRRGQEARLRCSPMKGHSHVYWYRQLPEEGLKFMVYLQKENIIDESGMPKERFSAEFPKEGPSILRIQQVVRGDSAAYFCASSRTENNSPLHFGNGTRLTVT.

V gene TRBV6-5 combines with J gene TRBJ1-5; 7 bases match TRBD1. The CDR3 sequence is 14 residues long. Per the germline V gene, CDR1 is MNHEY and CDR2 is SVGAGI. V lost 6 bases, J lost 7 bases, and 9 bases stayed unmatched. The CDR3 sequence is CASRTRGRGQPQHF. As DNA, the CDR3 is TGTGCCAGCAGGACGAGGGGGCGCGGGCAGCCCCAGCATTTT.

The chain's CDR3 is CASSTRTGTTSGANVLTF. CDR3 nucleotide sequence: TGTGCCAGCAGTACCCGGACAGGGACAACCTCTGGGGCCAACGTCCTGACTTTC. The chain joins TRBV6-2 or TRBV6-3 to TRBJ2-6, with 8 bases that match TRBD1. Germline CDR1 reads MNHEY; CDR2 reads SVGEGT. The length of the CDR3 is 18 residues. V lost 5 bases to trimming and J lost 0 bases; unmatched junction nucleotides: 9.

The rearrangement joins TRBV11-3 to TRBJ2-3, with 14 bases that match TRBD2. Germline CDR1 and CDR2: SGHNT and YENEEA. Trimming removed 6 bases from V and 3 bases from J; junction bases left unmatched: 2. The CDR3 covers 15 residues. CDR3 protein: CASSRTSGGTDTQYF. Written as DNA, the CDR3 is TGTGCCAGCAGTCGGACTAGCGGGGGGACAGATACGCAGTATTTT.

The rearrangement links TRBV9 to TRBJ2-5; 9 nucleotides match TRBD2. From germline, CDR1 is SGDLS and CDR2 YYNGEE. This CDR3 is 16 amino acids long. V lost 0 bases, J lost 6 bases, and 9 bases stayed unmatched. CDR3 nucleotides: TGTGCCAGCAGCGTAGAACCAGCGGGGGGTCTGAAGACCCAGTACTTC. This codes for CASSVEPAGGLKTQYF.

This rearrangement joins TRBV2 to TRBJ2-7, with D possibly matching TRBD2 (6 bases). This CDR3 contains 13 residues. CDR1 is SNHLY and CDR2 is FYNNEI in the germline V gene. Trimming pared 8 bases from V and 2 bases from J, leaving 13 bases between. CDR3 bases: TGTGCCAGCTTCGGGGGACTTCCCTACGAGCAGTACTTC. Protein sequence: CASFGGLPYEQYF.

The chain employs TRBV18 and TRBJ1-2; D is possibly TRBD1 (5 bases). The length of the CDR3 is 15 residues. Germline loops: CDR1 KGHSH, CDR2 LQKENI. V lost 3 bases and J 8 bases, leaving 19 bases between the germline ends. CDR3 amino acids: CASSPSLRRDSGYTF. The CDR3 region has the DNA TGTGCCAGCTCACCCTCCTTGCGCAGGGATTCCGGCTACACCTTC.

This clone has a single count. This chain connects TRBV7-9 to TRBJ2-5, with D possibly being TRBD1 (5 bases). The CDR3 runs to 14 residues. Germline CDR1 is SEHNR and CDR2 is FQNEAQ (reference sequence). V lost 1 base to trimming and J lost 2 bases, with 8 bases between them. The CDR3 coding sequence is TGTGCCAGCAGCTTAGTCCCAGGGCAAGAGACCCAGTACTTC. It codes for CASSLVPGQETQYF.

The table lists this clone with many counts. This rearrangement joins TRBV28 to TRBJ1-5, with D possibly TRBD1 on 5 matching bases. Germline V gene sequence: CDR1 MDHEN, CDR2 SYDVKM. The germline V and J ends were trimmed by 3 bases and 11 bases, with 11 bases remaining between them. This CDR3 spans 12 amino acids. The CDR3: CASSFDRGTQHF. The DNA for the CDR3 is TGTGCCAGCAGTTTTGACCGGGGGACCCAGCATTTT. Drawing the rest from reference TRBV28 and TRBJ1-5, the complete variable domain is DVKVTQSSRYLVKRTGEKVFLECVQDMDHENMFWYRQDPGLGLRLIYFSYDVKMKEKGDIPEGYSVSREKKERFSLILESASTNQTSMYLCASSFDRGTQHFGDGTRLSIL.

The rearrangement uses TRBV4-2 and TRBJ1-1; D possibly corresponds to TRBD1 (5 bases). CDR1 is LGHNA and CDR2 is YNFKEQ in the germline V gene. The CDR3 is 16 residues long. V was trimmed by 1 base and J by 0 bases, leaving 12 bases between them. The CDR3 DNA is TGTGCCAGCAGCCAAGGCGGGGGAAAAATGAACACTGAAGCTTTCTTT. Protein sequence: CASSQGGGKMNTEAFF.

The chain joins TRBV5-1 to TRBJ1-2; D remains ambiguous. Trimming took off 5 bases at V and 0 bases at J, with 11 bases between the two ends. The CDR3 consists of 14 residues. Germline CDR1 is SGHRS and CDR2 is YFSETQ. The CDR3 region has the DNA TGCGCCAGCAGAGATCAGAATACTAACTATGGCTACACCTTC. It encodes CASRDQNTNYGYTF.